This TCR beta chain was profiled in a study of T cell responses to AZD1222 COVID-19 vaccine. Study in general: Some second doses came at about 4 weeks and others at about 12 weeks; these were pooled.

The repertoire was sequenced with immunoSEQ multiplex PCR; TCRdb's copy has only in-frame clones and lacks some. Among about 160,000 clones listed, over 80% were seen once. Findings of the study overall: Vaccination with two AZD1222 doses was followed by a rise in Spike-specific TCR breadth and depth.

The CDR3 length is 14 residues. Germline-derived CDR1 and CDR2 are KGHSH and LQKENI. V lost 3 bases to trimming and J lost 6 bases; unmatched junction nucleotides: 7. Regarding this clone: The antigen is unknown.

This TCR was sampled from an adult in good health. The genes are TRBV18 and TRBJ1-1, with 7 bases that match TRBD1. The sequencing used peripheral blood, collected on day 0 of AZD1222 vaccination. The CDR3 nucleotides are TGTGCCAGCTCACCCTACAGGGGAGGGTCTGAAGCTTTCTTT. This codes for CASSPYRGGSEAFF.